This T cell receptor beta chain was sequenced during a study of radiation and T cells in renal cell carcinoma (dated by TCRdb to 2020 to 2022). The study in broad terms: TCR beta sequencing covered 55 or so samples in total, comprising some 26 tumors and about 27 peripheral blood samples. In the 53 samples combined, fewer than 5 million unique CDR3 nucleotide sequences were found, encoding 2 million to 3 million unique CDR3 amino acid sequences.

In regard to this clone: Its binding antigen is unknown. The sample holds no much larger clone one base away, and base qualities are not on file.

TCR beta libraries were generated from genomic DNA with the immunoSEQ kit, following the manufacturer's recommendations. To prepare libraries, a first multiplex PCR with proprietary primers was run, followed by a second PCR that added unique barcodes, and a bead cleanup was done after each round. A positive control reaction and a negative control reaction, both provided in the kit, were run with every batch of samples. The final libraries were assessed on an Agilent 4200 TapeStation D1000 ScreenTape, pooled by volume, and quantified by qPCR. Sequencing was performed on an Illumina NextSeq500 using a MidOutput 150-cycle cartridge, with 156 Read1 cycles, 15 Index1 cycles, and the kit custom primers. The pooled library was loaded at about 1 pM, and around 22% PhiX control was spiked in. Turning to the authors' computational methods: The vendor-processed data were analyzed in R, and a clonotype was defined as all T cells that share the same CDR3 nucleotide sequence. For clone abundance analyses, frequencies were normalized to the 10,000 most abundant clones in each sample. Before analysis, public T cell clones were removed, and these numbered fewer than five per sample on average. Dominant motifs were analyzed with ImmunoMap using the PAM10 matrix, a gap penalty of 30, and a homology threshold of 0.3, and motifs with a cumulative frequency of at least 0.01 were considered dominant. A difference in abundance of at least 32-fold between compartments was used to define tumor-enriched and baseline blood-enriched clonotypes. Tumor-blood repertoire similarity was measured with the Baroni-Urbani and Buser coefficient, and groups were compared using two-tailed Wilcoxon tests in R. The immuneACCESS repertoire file appears here via TCRdb, limited to in-frame rearrangements. These files lack a portion of the clones; in checked studies, under half of the deficit traces to unresolved V genes, and the cause of the others is not known. That table gives V, J and clone size, and the DNA gave D and trimming. The sample table records about 20,000 clones; less than 65% of these occur just once. The ten most abundant clones make up roughly an eighth of the sample.

The CDR3 runs 16 amino acids, cysteine and phenylalanine included. CDR3 DNA is the only sequence kept; it has 48 bases, read in frame from the first base. CDR1 and CDR2, per the germline V gene, are SNHLY and FYNNEI. V is cut back by 7 bases and J by 4 bases, with 11 bases in the junction unmatched. This sample's time point label indicates: tumor resected at nephrectomy. In the paper's terms, the treatment or condition label means: 15 Gy SBRT to primary tumor, nephrectomy 4 weeks later. The samples were obtained from a clinical trial, where primary renal cell carcinomas were treated with 15 Gy stereotactic body radiation therapy and then removed by nephrectomy 4 weeks afterward. All patients had renal cell carcinoma with clear cell pathology. The tumors were dissociated mechanically, digested with collagenase/hyaluronidase at 37 degrees C, processed in gentleMACS C tubes, and kept in liquid nitrogen. The QIAamp DNA Blood Mini Kit (Qiagen) was used to prepare genomic DNA for TCR sequencing. Only samples passing all quality control checks were included in the analyses.

Beyond this particular receptor, the publication reports: Irradiated tumors showed higher TCR clonality than controls, with the top 100 clonotypes averaging around 54% of the repertoire versus about 45% in nephrectomy-only tumors. Effects of radiation dose or scheduling on the TCR repertoire could not be addressed with the single-armed trial design. Because pretreatment tumor biopsies were not available, the study could not determine whether clonotypes were already present within the tumor at baseline. Top tumor clonotypes rose in blood from baseline to 2 weeks post-radiation, then contracted by 4 weeks, suggesting transient expansion of tumor-resident clones. Because only small tumor regions of roughly 0.93 g were available, the study did not capture intratumoral heterogeneity. Compared with control tumors, irradiated tumors had a greater number of dominant CDR3 motifs, and these motifs made up a bigger portion of the repertoire.

The chain is encoded by TRBV2 joined to TRBJ1-4, and 8 bases in between align with TRBD1. This TCR was sampled from a woman between 65 and 79 years old with renal cell carcinoma. This specimen was tumor tissue, taken from a patient whose treatment included radiotherapy and nephrectomy. The CDR3 corresponds to CASIPGQAPYNEKLFF. The nucleotide sequence reads as follows: TGTGCCAGCATACCGGGACAGGCACCTTATAATGAAAAACTGTTTTTT.